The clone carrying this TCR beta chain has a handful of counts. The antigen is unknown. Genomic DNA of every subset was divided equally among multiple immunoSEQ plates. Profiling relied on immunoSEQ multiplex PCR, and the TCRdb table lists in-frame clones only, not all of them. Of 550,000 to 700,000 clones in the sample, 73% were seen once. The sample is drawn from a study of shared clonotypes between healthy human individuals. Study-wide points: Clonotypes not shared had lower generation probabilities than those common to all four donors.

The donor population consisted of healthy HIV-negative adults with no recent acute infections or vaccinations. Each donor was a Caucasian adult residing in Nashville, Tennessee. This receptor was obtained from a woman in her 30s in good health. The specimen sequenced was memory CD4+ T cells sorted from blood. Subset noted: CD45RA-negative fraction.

The CDR3 region is CSVNRGDNEQFF. CDR3 DNA: TGCAGCGTTAACAGGGGGGACAATGAGCAGTTCTTC. The genes are TRBV29-1 and TRBJ2-1; TRBD1 aligns across 8 bases. V gave up 5 bases and J gave up 5 bases; unmatched junction bases: 2. CDR1 and CDR2 (germline): SQVTM, ANQGSEA. The CDR3 is 12 residues long.